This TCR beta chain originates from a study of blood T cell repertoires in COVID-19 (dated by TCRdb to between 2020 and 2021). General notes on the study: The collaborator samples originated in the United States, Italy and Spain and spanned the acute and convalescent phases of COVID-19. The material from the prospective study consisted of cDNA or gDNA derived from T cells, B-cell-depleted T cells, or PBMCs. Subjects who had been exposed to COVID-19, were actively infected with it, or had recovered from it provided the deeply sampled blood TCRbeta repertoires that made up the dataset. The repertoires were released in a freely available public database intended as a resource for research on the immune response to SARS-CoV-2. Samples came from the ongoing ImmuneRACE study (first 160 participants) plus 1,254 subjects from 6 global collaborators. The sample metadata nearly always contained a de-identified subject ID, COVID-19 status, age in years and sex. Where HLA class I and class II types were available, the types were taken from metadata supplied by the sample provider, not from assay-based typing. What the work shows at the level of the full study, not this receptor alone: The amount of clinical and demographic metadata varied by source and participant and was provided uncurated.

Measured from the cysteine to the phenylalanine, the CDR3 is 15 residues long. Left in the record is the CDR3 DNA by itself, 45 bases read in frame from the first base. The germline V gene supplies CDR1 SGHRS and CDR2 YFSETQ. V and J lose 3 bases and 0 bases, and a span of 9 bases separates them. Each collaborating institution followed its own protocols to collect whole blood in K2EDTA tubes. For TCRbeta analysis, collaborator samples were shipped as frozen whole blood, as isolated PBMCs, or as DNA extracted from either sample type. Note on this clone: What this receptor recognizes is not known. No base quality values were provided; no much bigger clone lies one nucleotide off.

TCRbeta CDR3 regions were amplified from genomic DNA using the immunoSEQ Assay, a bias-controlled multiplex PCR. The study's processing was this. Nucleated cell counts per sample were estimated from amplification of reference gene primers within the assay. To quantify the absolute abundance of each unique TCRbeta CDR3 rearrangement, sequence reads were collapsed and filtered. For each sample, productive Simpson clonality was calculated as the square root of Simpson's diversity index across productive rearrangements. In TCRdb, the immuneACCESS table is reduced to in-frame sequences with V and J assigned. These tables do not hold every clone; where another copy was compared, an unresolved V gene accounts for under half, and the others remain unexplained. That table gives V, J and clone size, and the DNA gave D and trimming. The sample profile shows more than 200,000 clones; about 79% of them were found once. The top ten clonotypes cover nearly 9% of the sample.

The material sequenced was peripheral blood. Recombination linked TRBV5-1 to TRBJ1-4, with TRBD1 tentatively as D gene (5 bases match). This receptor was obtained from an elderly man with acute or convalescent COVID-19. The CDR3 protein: CASSSRDSTNEKLFF. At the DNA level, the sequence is TGCGCCAGCAGCTCCAGGGATTCAACTAATGAAAAACTGTTTTTT.